What follows are 28 T cell receptor beta chains derived from one specimen sequenced in a study of T cell changes during pregnancy in multiple sclerosis. The table came from immunoSEQ multiplex PCR; TCRdb's copy has only in-frame clones and leaves some out. This sample yields under 130,000 clones, of which roughly 93% are seen a single time; about 0.9% belongs to the top ten. The source was peripheral blood, collected after pregnancy. The receptors were gathered from a female donor with multiple sclerosis, enrolled in a pregnancy study.

V is TRBV13 and J is TRBJ2-5; 12 bases are a match to TRBD2. The CDR3 runs 17 residues. Trimming at V came to 2 bases and at J to 2 bases, leaving 6 bases not matched to a gene. Germline CDR1 reads PRHDT; CDR2 reads FYEKMQ (reference sequence). The DNA of the CDR3 is TGTGCCAGCAGCTTATCCTTACTAGCGGGGGGACAAGAGACCCAGTACTTC. It encodes CASSLSLLAGGQETQYF.

J is TRBJ1-1 and V is TRBV13; D uncertain. The CDR3 has 13 amino acids. Between the trimmed V and J ends, which lost 5 bases and 0 bases, there was a span of 7 bases. Per germline, CDR1 PRHDT and CDR2 FYEKMQ (reference sequence). The CDR3 loop reads CASSPAVNTEAFF. The CDR3 nucleotides are TGTGCCAGCAGCCCCGCGGTGAACACTGAAGCTTTCTTT.

The rearrangement uses TRBV7-9 and TRBJ1-2, with a tentative D call TRBD1 (5 bases). The CDR3 length is 14 residues. Trimming pared 0 bases from V and 6 bases from J, leaving 11 bases between. The germline CDR1 and CDR2 sequences are SEHNR and FQNEAQ (reference sequence). The CDR3 sequence: CASSLAAGGDGYTF. The DNA for the CDR3 is TGTGCCAGCAGCTTAGCGGCGGGGGGGGATGGCTACACCTTC.

The V gene is TRBV19, the J gene TRBJ1-1, with D possibly matching TRBD1 (5 bases). Germline V gene lookup returns CDR1 LNHDA and CDR2 SQIVND (reference sequence). This CDR3 region has 13 residues. Between the trimmed V and J ends, which lost 6 bases and 1 base, there was a span of 9 bases. DNA for the CDR3: TGTGCCAGTAGAGGGCAGGGGAACACTGAAGCTTTCTTT. Amino acid sequence: CASRGQGNTEAFF.

The chain employs TRBV2 and TRBJ1-1; 8 nucleotides match TRBD1. In germline, CDR1 is SNHLY, CDR2 FYNNEI. Losses at the gene ends were 7 bases for V and 5 bases for J; bases not matched to a gene: 21. There are 18 residues in the CDR3. CDR3 DNA sequence: TGTGCCAGCAAAGAAACGGCAGGGGGCGTAGGCAGGGGGACTGAAGCTTTCTTT. Encoded protein: CASKETAGGVGRGTEAFF. Variable domain in full (rest from reference TRBV2 and TRBJ1-1): EPEVTQTPSHQVTQMGQEVILRCVPISNHLYFYWYRQILGQKVEFLVSFYNNEISEKSEIFDDQFSVERPDGSNFTLKIRSTKLEDSAMYFCASKETAGGVGRGTEAFFGQGTRLTVV.

This clone has just a few counts. The rearrangement links TRBV13 to TRBJ1-6; 9 positions match TRBD1. Germline V CDR1 and CDR2: PRHDT, FYEKMQ (reference sequence). V shed 5 bases and J 10 bases; nucleotides not matched to a gene: 6. The CDR3 consists of 14 residues. The CDR3 nucleotides read TGTGCCAGCAGCCTGGACAGGGGTGGCTCACCCCTCCACTTT. Residues: CASSLDRGGSPLHF.

V gene TRBV4-3 combines with J gene TRBJ2-7; TRBD1 agrees at 8 bases. The CDR3 contains 14 residues. The V segment lost 0 bases and the J segment 4 bases; nucleotides outside the gene matches: 2. Germline V gene lookup returns CDR1 LGHNA and CDR2 YSLEER. The DNA of the CDR3 is TGCGCCAGCAGCCAAGACCGACAGGGGTACGAGCAGTACTTC. This gives the protein CASSQDRQGYEQYF.

V usage is TRBV4-1 and J usage is TRBJ1-5; possibly TRBD1 for D (5 bases). The CDR3 length is 13 residues. Trimming shortened V by 0 bases and J by 11 bases, and 11 bases separated the two germline ends. Germline V CDR1 and CDR2: MGHRA, YSYEKL. The CDR3 DNA reads TGCGCCAGCAGCCAAGATGGGGCCACAGCCCAGCATTTT. This translates into CASSQDGATAQHF.

The rearrangement links TRBV2 to TRBJ1-1, with TRBD1 as a possible D gene (5 bases). V was trimmed by 6 bases and J by 3 bases, leaving 14 bases between them. The CDR3 is 14 amino acids. From germline, CDR1 is SNHLY and CDR2 FYNNEI. CDR3 nucleotide sequence: TGTGCCAGCAGCCCACTCCCGGGGGACACTGAAGCTTTCTTT. Amino acid sequence: CASSPLPGDTEAFF.

The chain links TRBV11-2 to TRBJ1-2, with D possibly matching TRBD1 (5 bases). V was trimmed by 5 bases and J by 3 bases, leaving 13 bases between them. The CDR3 totals 14 residues. Germline V CDR1 and CDR2: SGHAT, FQNNGV. The CDR3 bases are TGTGCCAGCAGCCCACGACAGCGGGACTATGGCTACACCTTC. It is translated as CASSPRQRDYGYTF.

In its sample, this clone was seen a few times. V gene TRBV6-1 combines with J gene TRBJ1-1; TRBD1 matches 11 bases. The ends lost 4 bases at V and 10 bases at J; junction bases unmatched: 5. This CDR3 is built from 13 residues. Per germline, CDR1 MNHNS and CDR2 SASEGT. The CDR3 DNA is TGTGCCAGCAGTGCCTGGACAGGGGGCCGAGCTTTCTTT. Amino acids: CASSAWTGGRAFF.

This clone has just a few counts. The chain carries TRBV29-1 and TRBJ2-7, with TRBD1 identical over 7 bases. CDR1 and CDR2 from the germline V gene are SQVTM and ANQGSEA. CDR3 size: 12 residues. Losses at the gene ends were 4 bases for V and 4 bases for J; bases not matched to a gene: 4. CDR3 residues: CSVAGGQYEQYF. In DNA, the CDR3 is TGCAGCGTTGCAGGGGGTCAATACGAGCAGTACTTC.

This chain uses TRBV20-1 with TRBJ2-1, with D tentatively TRBD1 (6 bases). V lost 6 bases to trimming and J lost 5 bases, with 8 bases between them. The germline CDR1 and CDR2 sequences are DFQATT and SNEGSKA (reference sequence). The CDR3 contains 11 residues. CDR3 DNA: TGCAGTGCCAGACAGGACAATGAGCAGTTCTTC. Translated, it gives CSARQDNEQFF.

This sequence joins TRBV9 and TRBJ1-6, with D possibly TRBD1 on 6 matching bases. Trimming took off 4 bases at V and 7 bases at J, with 18 bases between the two ends. The CDR3 runs to 16 residues. Per the germline V gene, CDR1 is SGDLS and CDR2 is YYNGEE. CDR3 in DNA: TGTGCCAGCAGCCCGCGGACAGCTGGGTCAAATTCACCCCTCCACTTT. Translation gives CASSPRTAGSNSPLHF.

This sequence joins TRBV27 and TRBJ2-2; the D gene is possibly TRBD1 (6 bases). Trimming shortened V by 6 bases and J by 6 bases, and 20 bases separated the two germline ends. Germline V gene lookup returns CDR1 MNHEY and CDR2 SMNVEV (reference sequence). The length of the CDR3 is 16 residues. The CDR3: CASRHLPRQDPGELFF. The CDR3 region has the DNA TGTGCCAGCAGACACCTGCCTCGACAGGACCCCGGGGAGCTGTTTTTT.

This clone came up once. The gene calls are TRBV28 and TRBJ2-1; D perhaps matches TRBD2 (5 bases). CDR3 length: 14 amino acids. V lost 4 bases and J 7 bases, leaving 14 bases between the germline ends. In germline, CDR1 is MDHEN, CDR2 SYDVKM. The CDR3 nucleotides read TGTGCCAGCAGTTCACTACCCGGGGTAAATGAGCAGTTCTTC. It codes for CASSSLPGVNEQFF.

The CDR3 DNA reads as TGTGCCAGCAGCCGGACAGGACAATCTGGAAACACCATATATTTT. Translating gives CASSRTGQSGNTIYF. V and J are TRBV7-9 and TRBJ1-3; 7 positions agree with TRBD1. The CDR3 consists of 15 residues. The V gene's germline CDR1 is SEHNR and CDR2 FQNEAQ (reference sequence). J gave up 1 base and V 5 bases, and 5 bases lay outside the gene matches. Full variable domain (missing parts from reference TRBV7-9 and TRBJ1-3): DTGVSQNPRHKITKRGQNVTFRCDPISEHNRLYWYRQTLGQGPEFLTYFQNEAQLEKSRLLSDRFSAERPKGSFSTLEIQRTEQGDSAMYLCASSRTGQSGNTIYFGEGSWLTVV.

V usage is TRBV2 and J usage is TRBJ2-1, with D possibly being TRBD2 (5 bases). From germline, CDR1 is SNHLY and CDR2 FYNNEI. The CDR3 is 12 amino acids. V lost 6 bases, J lost 10 bases, and 13 bases lay in between. The CDR3 here is CASRTSSGEQFF. DNA for the CDR3: TGTGCCAGCAGGACCTCCTCGGGGGAGCAGTTCTTC.

The chain's CDR3 is CSVDLPAGGPTHEQFF. In DNA form, the CDR3 reads TGCAGCGTTGACCTGCCGGCGGGAGGGCCGACGCATGAGCAGTTCTTC. V usage is TRBV29-1 and J usage is TRBJ2-1, with TRBD2 identical over 9 bases. V dropped 3 bases and J dropped 8; count of bases not matched to a gene: 14. The CDR3 has 16 residues. Germline loops: CDR1 SQVTM, CDR2 ANQGSEA.

V usage is TRBV28 and J usage is TRBJ2-2; TRBD1 might be the D (6 bases). This CDR3 comprises 16 residues. Trimming left V 6 bases short and J 4 bases short, with 18 bases between. Germline V CDR1 and CDR2: MDHEN, SYDVKM. The chain's CDR3 is CASSPFQGTGTGELFF. The CDR3, as DNA: TGTGCCAGCAGCCCTTTCCAGGGGACGGGCACCGGGGAGCTGTTTTTT.

This clone showed up just a few times. The rearrangement uses TRBV27 and TRBJ2-7; TRBD2 matches at 8 bases. CDR1 is MNHEY, CDR2 SMNVEV, per germline (reference sequence). Trimming removed 8 bases from V and 3 bases from J; junction bases left unmatched: 6. CDR3 size: 13 residues. CDR3 nucleotide sequence: TGTGCCAGCCGGCGGGAGGCCCACTACGAGCAGTACTTC. The encoded protein is CASRREAHYEQYF.

This chain connects TRBV5-1 to TRBJ2-3, with 8 positions matching TRBD2. V dropped 1 base and J dropped 4; count of bases not matched to a gene: 11. The CDR3 length is 17 residues. Germline V CDR1 and CDR2: SGHRS, YFSETQ. DNA for the CDR3: TGCGCCAGCAGCTTGAAACCCGGGACTAGTTCCCCAGATACGCAGTATTTT. This gives the protein CASSLKPGTSSPDTQYF.

This clone was detected once. V and J are TRBV19 and TRBJ1-5; possibly TRBD1 for D (5 bases). CDR1 is LNHDA, CDR2 SQIVND, per germline (reference sequence). The V end was cut by 5 bases, the J end by 4 bases, with 9 bases between. The CDR3 covers 13 residues. DNA of the CDR3: TGTGCCAGTAGTGTCCAGGGAAATCAGCCCCAGCATTTT. The encoded protein is CASSVQGNQPQHF. Filled out from reference TRBV19 and TRBJ1-5, the complete variable domain reads DGGITQSPKYLFRKEGQNVTLSCEQNLNHDAMYWYRQDPGQGLRLIYYSQIVNDFQKGDIAEGYSVSREKKESFPLTVTSAQKNPTAFYLCASSVQGNQPQHFGDGTRLSIL.

The J gene is TRBJ2-2, the V gene TRBV9, with 7 bases aligning to TRBD2. V lost 0 bases and J lost 1; bases outside the gene matches: 18. This CDR3 spans 21 amino acids. CDR1 SGDLS and CDR2 YYNGEE come from the germline V gene. The CDR3: CASSVAGSFVGLAGNTGELFF. CDR3 DNA: TGTGCCAGCAGCGTAGCTGGGTCTTTTGTGGGGTTAGCGGGGAACACCGGGGAGCTGTTTTTT.

In this sample, this clone turned up a few times. The rearrangement uses TRBV7-9 and TRBJ2-2; 7 nucleotides line up with TRBD1. This CDR3 comprises 13 residues. From germline, CDR1 is SEHNR and CDR2 FQNEAQ (reference sequence). CDR3 DNA sequence: TGTGCTCCGACAGGGAAGGACACCGGGGAGCTGTTTTTT. As protein: CAPTGKDTGELFF.

CDR3 sequence: CASSSSGYTGELFF. CDR3 DNA: TGCGCCAGCAGCTCTAGCGGATACACCGGGGAGCTGTTTTTT. This chain links TRBV5-1 with TRBJ2-2, with 7 bases lining up with TRBD2. Germline CDR1 and CDR2: SGHRS and YFSETQ. There are 14 residues in the CDR3. V shed 3 bases and J 3 bases; nucleotides not matched to a gene: 2.

This clone has a single count. The rearrangement joins TRBV27 to TRBJ2-7, with TRBD1 matching 7 bases. The CDR3 spans 13 residues. Losses at the gene ends were 5 bases for V and 6 bases for J; bases not matched to a gene: 7. CDR1 is MNHEY, CDR2 SMNVEV, per germline (reference sequence). CDR3 protein: CASSRMGQFEQYF. The CDR3 DNA sequence: TGTGCCAGCAGTCGAATGGGACAGTTCGAGCAGTACTTC.

The rearrangement links TRBV10-3 to TRBJ2-7, with D uncertain. This CDR3 spans 15 amino acids. V was cut by 4 bases and J by 6 bases, with 19 bases left in between. CDR1 and CDR2 (germline): ENHRY, SYGVKD. The DNA of the CDR3 is TGTGCCATCAGTGCCGGCGGCACTCGACCGGGCGAGCAGTACTTC. Amino acids: CAISAGGTRPGEQYF.